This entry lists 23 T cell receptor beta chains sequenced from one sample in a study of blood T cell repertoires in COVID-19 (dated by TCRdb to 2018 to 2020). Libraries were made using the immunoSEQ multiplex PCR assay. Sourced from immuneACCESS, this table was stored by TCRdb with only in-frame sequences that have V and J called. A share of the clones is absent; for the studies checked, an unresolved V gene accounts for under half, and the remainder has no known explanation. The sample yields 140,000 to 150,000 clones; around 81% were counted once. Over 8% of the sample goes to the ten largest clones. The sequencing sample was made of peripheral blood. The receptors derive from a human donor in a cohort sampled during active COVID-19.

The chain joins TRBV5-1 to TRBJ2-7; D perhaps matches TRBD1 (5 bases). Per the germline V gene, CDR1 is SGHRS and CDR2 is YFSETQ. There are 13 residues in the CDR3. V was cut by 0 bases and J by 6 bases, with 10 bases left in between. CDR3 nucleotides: TGCGCCAGCAGCTTGGCGGCAGGGCTCGAGCAGTACTTC. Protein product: CASSLAAGLEQYF.

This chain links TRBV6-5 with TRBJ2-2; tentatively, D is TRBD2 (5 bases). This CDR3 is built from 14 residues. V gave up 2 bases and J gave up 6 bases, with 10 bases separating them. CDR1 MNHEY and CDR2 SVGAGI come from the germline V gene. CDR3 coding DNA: TGTGCCAGCAGTTACGGGGAGTTGGCCGGGGAGCTGTTTTTT. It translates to CASSYGELAGELFF.

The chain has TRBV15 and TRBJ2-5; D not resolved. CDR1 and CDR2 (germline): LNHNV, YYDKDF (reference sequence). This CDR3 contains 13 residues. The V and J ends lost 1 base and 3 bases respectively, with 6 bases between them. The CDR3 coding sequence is TGTGCCACCAGCAGAGGTCAGAAAGAGACCCAGTACTTC. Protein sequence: CATSRGQKETQYF.

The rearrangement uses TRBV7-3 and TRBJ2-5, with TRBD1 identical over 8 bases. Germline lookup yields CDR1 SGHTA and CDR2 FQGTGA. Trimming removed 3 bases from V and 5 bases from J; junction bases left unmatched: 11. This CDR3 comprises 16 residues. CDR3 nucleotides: TGTGCCAGCAGCTTGATGAGCGGACAGGGCGGGGAGACCCAGTACTTC. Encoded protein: CASSLMSGQGGETQYF.

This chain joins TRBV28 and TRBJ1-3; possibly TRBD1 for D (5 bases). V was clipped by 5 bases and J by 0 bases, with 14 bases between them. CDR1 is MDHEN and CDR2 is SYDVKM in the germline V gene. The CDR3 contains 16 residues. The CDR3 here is CASSTPRGSSGNTIYF. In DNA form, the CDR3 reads TGTGCCAGCAGTACACCCCGGGGGAGCTCTGGAAACACCATATATTTT.

CDR3 bases: TGCGCCAGCAGGACTAGCGGGAAAATCTACGAGCAGTACTTC. Its translation is CASRTSGKIYEQYF. The gene calls are TRBV10-2 and TRBJ2-7, with 11 positions matching TRBD2. This CDR3 has 14 residues. Looked up from germline, CDR1 is WSHSY and CDR2 is SAAADI. The J segment lost 3 bases and the V segment lost 6 bases, leaving 4 bases of the junction unmatched.

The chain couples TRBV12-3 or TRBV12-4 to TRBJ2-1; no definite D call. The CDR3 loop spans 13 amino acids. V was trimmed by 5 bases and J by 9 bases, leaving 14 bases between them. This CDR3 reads CASSHLPEPEQFF. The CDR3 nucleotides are TGTGCCAGCAGTCATTTACCGGAGCCTGAGCAGTTCTTC.

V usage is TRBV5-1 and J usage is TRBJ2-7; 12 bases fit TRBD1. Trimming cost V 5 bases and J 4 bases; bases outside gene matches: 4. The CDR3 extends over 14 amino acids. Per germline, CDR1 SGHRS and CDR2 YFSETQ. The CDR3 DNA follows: TGCGCCAGCAGGGGACAGGGGGCGTCTTACGAGCAGTACTTC. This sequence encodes CASRGQGASYEQYF. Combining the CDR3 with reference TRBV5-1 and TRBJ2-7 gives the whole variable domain KAGVTQTPRYLIKTRGQQVTLSCSPISGHRSVSWYQQTPGQGLQFLFEYFSETQRNKGNFPGRFSGRQFSNSRSEMNVSTLELGDSALYLCASRGQGASYEQYFGPGTRLTVT.

For the CDR3, the DNA is TGCAGCGTTGAAGATGAGCTAGACAGGGGGAACGAGCAGTACTTC. Amino acid sequence: CSVEDELDRGNEQYF. The rearrangement uses TRBV29-1 and TRBJ2-7; 9 nucleotides agree with TRBD1. Germline CDR1 and CDR2: SQVTM and ANQGSEA. The CDR3 totals 15 residues. Losses at the gene ends were 0 bases for V and 5 bases for J; bases not matched to a gene: 8.

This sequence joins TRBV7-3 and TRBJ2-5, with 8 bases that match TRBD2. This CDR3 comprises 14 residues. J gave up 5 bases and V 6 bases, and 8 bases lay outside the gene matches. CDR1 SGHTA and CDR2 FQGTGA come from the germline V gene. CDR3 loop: CASSHGLAGETQYF. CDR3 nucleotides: TGTGCCAGCAGTCACGGACTAGCTGGCGAGACCCAGTACTTC.

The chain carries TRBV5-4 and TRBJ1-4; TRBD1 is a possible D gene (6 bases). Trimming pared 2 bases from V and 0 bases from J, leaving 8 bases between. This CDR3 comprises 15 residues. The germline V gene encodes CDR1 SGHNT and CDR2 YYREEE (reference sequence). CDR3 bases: TGTGCCAGCAGCTTAGGGGGTGCAACTAATGAAAAACTGTTTTTT. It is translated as CASSLGGATNEKLFF.

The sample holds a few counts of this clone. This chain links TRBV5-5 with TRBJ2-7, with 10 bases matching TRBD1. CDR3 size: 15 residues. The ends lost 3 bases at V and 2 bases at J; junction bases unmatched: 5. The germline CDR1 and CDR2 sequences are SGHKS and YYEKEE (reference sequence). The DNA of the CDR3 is TGTGCCAGCAGCTCGCCGGGACAGGGGACCTACGAGCAGTACTTC. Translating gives CASSSPGQGTYEQYF.

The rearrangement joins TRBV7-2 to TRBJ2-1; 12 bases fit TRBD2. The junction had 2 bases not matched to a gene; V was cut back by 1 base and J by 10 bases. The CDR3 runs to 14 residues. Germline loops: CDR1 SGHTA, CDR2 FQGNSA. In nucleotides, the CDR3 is TGTGCCAGCAGCTTAGGGACTAGCGGGATCGAGCAGTTCTTC. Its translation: CASSLGTSGIEQFF.

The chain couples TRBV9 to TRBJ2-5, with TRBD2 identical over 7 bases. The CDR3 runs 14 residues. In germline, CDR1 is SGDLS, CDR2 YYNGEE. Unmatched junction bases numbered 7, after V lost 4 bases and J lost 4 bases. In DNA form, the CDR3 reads TGTGCCAGCAGCTCCCGGACTAGTGGAGAGACCCAGTACTTC. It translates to CASSSRTSGETQYF.

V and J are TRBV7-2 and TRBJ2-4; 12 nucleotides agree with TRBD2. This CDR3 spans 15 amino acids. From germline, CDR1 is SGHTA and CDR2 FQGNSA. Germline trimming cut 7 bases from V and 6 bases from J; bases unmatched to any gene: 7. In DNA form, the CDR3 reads TGTGCCAGCACCCTTTCGACTAGCGGGAGAAACATTCAGTACTTC. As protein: CASTLSTSGRNIQYF.

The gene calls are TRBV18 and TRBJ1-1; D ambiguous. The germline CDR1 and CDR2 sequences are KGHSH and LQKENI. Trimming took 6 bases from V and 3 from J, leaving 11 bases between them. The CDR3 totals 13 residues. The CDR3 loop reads CASSRNKDTEAFF. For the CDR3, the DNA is TGTGCCAGCTCCCGCAACAAAGACACTGAAGCTTTCTTT.

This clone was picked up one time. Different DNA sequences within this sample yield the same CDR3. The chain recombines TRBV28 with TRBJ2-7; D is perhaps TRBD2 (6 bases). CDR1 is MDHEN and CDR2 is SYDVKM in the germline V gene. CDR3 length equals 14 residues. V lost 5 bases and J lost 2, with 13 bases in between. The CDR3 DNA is TGTGCCAGCAGTCGGCCTAGCGAGACCTACGAGCAGTACTTC. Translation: CASSRPSETYEQYF.

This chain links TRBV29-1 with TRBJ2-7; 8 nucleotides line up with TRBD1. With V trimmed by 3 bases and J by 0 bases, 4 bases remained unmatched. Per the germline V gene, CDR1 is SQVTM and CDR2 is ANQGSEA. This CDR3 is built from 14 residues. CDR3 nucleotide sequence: TGCAGCGTTGAGACAGGGGACAGCTCCTACGAGCAGTACTTC. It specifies CSVETGDSSYEQYF.

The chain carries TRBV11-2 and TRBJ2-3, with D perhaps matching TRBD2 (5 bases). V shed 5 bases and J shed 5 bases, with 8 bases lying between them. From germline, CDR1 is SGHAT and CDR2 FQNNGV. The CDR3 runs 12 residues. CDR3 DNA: TGTGCCAGCAGCGCAGAGGGAGATACGCAGTATTTT. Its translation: CASSAEGDTQYF.

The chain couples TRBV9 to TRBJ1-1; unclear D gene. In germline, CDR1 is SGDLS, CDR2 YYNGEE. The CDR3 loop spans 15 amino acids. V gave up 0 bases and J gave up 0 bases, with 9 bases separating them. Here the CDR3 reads CASSVVGQMNTEAFF. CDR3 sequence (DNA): TGTGCCAGCAGCGTAGTTGGGCAGATGAACACTGAAGCTTTCTTT.

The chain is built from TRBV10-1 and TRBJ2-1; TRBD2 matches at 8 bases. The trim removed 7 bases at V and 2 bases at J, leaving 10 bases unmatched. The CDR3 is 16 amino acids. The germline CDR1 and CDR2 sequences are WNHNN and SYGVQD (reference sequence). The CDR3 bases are TGCGCCAGCACCGGATGGAGCGGGAGTACCTACAATGAGCAGTTCTTC. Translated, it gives CASTGWSGSTYNEQFF.

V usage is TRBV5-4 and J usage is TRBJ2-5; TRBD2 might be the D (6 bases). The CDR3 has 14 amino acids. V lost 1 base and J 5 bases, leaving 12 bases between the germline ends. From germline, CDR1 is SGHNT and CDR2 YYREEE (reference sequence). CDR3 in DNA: TGTGCCAGCAGCTTGACGGGAGCTGGGGAGACCCAGTACTTC. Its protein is CASSLTGAGETQYF.

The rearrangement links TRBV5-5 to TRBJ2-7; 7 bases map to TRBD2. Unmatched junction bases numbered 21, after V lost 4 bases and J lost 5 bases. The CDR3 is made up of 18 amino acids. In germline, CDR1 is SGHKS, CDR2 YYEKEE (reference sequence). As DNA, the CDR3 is TGTGCCAGCAGCATCTCCGGGGCGGGGGTTACGGGATTTCACGAGCAGTACTTC. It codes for CASSISGAGVTGFHEQYF.